The clone carrying this T cell receptor (beta chain) has just one count. The V and J ends lost 1 base and 0 bases respectively, with 18 bases between them. This CDR3 contains 18 residues. CDR1 and CDR2 from the germline V gene are LNHDA and SQIVND (reference sequence). This entry is derived from a study of blood T cell repertoires in COVID-19. The protocol was immunoSEQ multiplex PCR, while the TCRdb copy is restricted to in-frame clones and leaves out a portion. Of 200,000 or so clones listed, under 90% are singletons. This sequence joins TRBV19 and TRBJ1-1; perhaps TRBD1 as D (5 bases). Sequencing was done on a sample of peripheral blood. This TCR derives from a man in his fifties or sixties who had recovered from COVID-19. The DNA of the CDR3 is TGTGCCAGTAGTATAGCCGACCTCACAGGTTCTCTGAACACTGAAGCTTTCTTT. It is translated as CASSIADLTGSLNTEAFF.